This T cell receptor beta chain originates from a study of blood T cells in healthy people across ages. The germline V gene has CDR1 SQVTM and CDR2 ANQGSEA. The CDR3 extends over 10 amino acids. Trimming removed 3 bases at V and 7 bases at J, with 6 bases between. Through a sample-barcoded 5' primer and a J-beta primer mix, a second PCR was run for roughly 6 to 12 cycles. The authors tagged each cDNA molecule using a template-switch adaptor with 12 random nucleotides. TCRdb re-called the 5' RACE reads through MiXCR, storing one row per CDR3 protein. Of around 1,700,000 distinct CDR3 sequences listed, over 25% are singletons. This clonotype was seen only a few times. Its antigen remains unknown. Study results and caveats: Long-lived donors carried more naive CD4+ cells and greater diversity than aged donors.

The TCR comes from a young woman in good health. The chain is built from TRBV29-1 and TRBJ1-1; D gene unclear. Sequencing was carried out using blood. The DNA for the CDR3 is TGCAGCGTTGATTCCTTTGAAGCTTTCTTT. Protein product: CSVDSFEAFF.